This entry is about one T cell receptor (beta chain). The data belong to a study of blood T cell repertoires in COVID-19. Study background: The United States, Italy and Spain were the sources of the acute and convalescent COVID-19 samples. Sources were T cells, B-cell-depleted T cells, or PBMCs; the material itself was cDNA or gDNA.

Germline V gene data show CDR1 as MDHEN and CDR2 as SYDVKM. The V gene lost 4 bases and the J gene lost 5 bases, with 21 bases spanning the gap. The CDR3 consists of 17 residues. Original processing notes: Quantification of nucleated cells was approximated via reference gene primer amplification. The assay was immunoSEQ multiplex PCR, and TCRdb's table has in-frame clones only and misses some. For V, J and clone size, that table is used; D and trimming come from the DNA. The sample includes some 200,000 clones, about 91% of them seen just once. Material: peripheral blood. This sequence originates from a man aged 18-30 years with active or convalescent COVID-19. This rearrangement joins TRBV28 to TRBJ1-5, with D perhaps TRBD1 (5 bases). Here the CDR3 DNA reads TGTGCCAGCAGTTCGGAGCAGGGTGTATCTGGATATCAGCCCCAGCATTTT. It translates to CASSSEQGVSGYQPQHF.